Listed below are T cell receptor beta chains from one sample, sequenced in a study of blood T cell repertoires in COVID-19. Libraries were prepared by immunoSEQ multiplex PCR; TCRdb keeps only in-frame clonotypes and omits some of them. The sample holds about 54,000 clones, around nine tenths seen once. Sequencing was performed on peripheral blood. Source of these receptors: a man aged 45-65 years with active COVID-19. CDR3s include the opening cysteine and the closing phenylalanine or tryptophan. A D gene is named only where the DNA matches it firmly. Size is omitted from some rows. Given values are once, few, many or a class for expanded clones.

j_call | v_call | d_call | clone_size | cdr3_aa
TRBJ2-5 | TRBV21-1 | . | . | CARRVKGQTQETQYF
TRBJ2-1 | TRBV7-9 | . | . | CASSWTTGGAYNEQFF
TRBJ2-6 | TRBV5-5 | TRBD1 | . | CASSPQGVGGANVLTF
TRBJ2-7 | TRBV6-6 | . | . | CASSQVGALTYEQYF
TRBJ2-7 | TRBV15 | TRBD1 | once | CATSTGTGDSYEQYF
TRBJ2-7 | TRBV6-5 | TRBD1 | . | CASSSGTAVFYEQYF
TRBJ2-3 | TRBV11-2 | . | . | CASSFSAGWDTQYF
TRBJ2-1 | TRBV28 | . | . | CASSLLGRGDNEQFF
TRBJ1-1 | TRBV6-1 | . | . | CASSEPLTMNTEAFF
TRBJ2-3 | TRBV5-1 | . | once | CASSLPSGGSTDTQYF
TRBJ2-7 | TRBV9 | . | . | CASSVGTGAYEQYF
TRBJ1-1 | TRBV19 | . | . | CASSIGGGARTEAFF
TRBJ2-7 | TRBV7-2 | TRBD1 | . | CASSPGQPYEQYF
TRBJ1-2 | TRBV5-6 | TRBD1 | . | CASSPFDRDYYGYTF
TRBJ1-1 | TRBV29-1 | TRBD1 | . | CSVAPGQVLGLWNTEAFF
TRBJ2-1 | TRBV30 | . | . | CAWTGGGEQFF
TRBJ2-5 | TRBV6-2/TRBV6-3 | TRBD2 | . | CASSRSGGTLETQYF
TRBJ2-1 | TRBV5-6 | TRBD2 | . | CASSFLAGASNEQFF
TRBJ1-2 | TRBV6-6 | TRBD1 | . | CASSYSSAGQNYGYTF
TRBJ2-2 | TRBV28 | . | . | CASSLLLLPTGNTGELFF
TRBJ1-1 | TRBV10-3 | . | . | CAIKGVPNTEAFF
TRBJ2-7 | TRBV25-1 | TRBD2 | . | CASSGRSGRGAYEQYF
TRBJ2-1 | TRBV12-2 | . | . | CASRLARPVRNNEQFF
TRBJ2-5 | TRBV7-2 | . | once | CASSPRLIQETQYF
TRBJ1-2 | TRBV7-2 | . | . | CASSFGPGEGYTF
TRBJ1-2 | TRBV28 | TRBD1 | . | CASRRTGVRRNGYTF
TRBJ1-5 | TRBV4-1 | . | . | CASSQEGTDNQPQHF
TRBJ1-6 | TRBV28 | . | . | CASTSYPIDRIYSPLHF
TRBJ1-5 | TRBV7-8 | TRBD1 | few | CASSLSTGGAGQPQHF
TRBJ2-5 | TRBV12-3/TRBV12-4 | TRBD2 | . | CASSLGGTETQYF
TRBJ2-2 | TRBV6-6 | TRBD2 | . | CASSRSGLAGGPEGELFF
TRBJ1-1 | TRBV5-6 | . | . | CASSLGGTWAAEAFF
TRBJ1-2 | TRBV7-2 | . | once | CASSSSEGRNYGYTF
TRBJ1-4 | TRBV18 | . | . | CASSRGTVATNEKLFF
TRBJ2-5 | TRBV15 | . | . | CATSEGSGEETQYF